A single sample is the source of the 19 T cell receptor beta chains below, sequenced in a study of identifying expanded T cells in peripheral blood. Produced via immunoSEQ multiplex PCR; TCRdb's table is partial and in-frame only. The sample includes 70,000 to 95,000 clones, 80% to 90% of them seen just once. The sequencing input was blood. The receptors stem from a person aged 18 to 70 in good health.

This chain connects TRBV5-1 to TRBJ2-2; 14 bases match TRBD2. The CDR3 length is 15 residues. Germline V gene lookup returns CDR1 SGHRS and CDR2 YFSETQ. The J segment lost 9 bases and the V segment lost 4 bases, leaving 5 bases of the junction unmatched. The CDR3 nucleotides read TGCGCCAGCAGCCCGACTAGCGGGGGGGTTCGGGAGCTGTTTTTT. Its protein is CASSPTSGGVRELFF.

The chain carries TRBV30 and TRBJ1-2; TRBD1 aligns across 7 bases. Germline loops: CDR1 GTSNPN, CDR2 SVGIG (reference sequence). V shed 4 bases and J 0 bases; nucleotides not matched to a gene: 26. The CDR3 is 21 amino acids. CDR3 coding DNA: TGTGCCTGGAATAGGGGGGGCAAAACCGGGACAGATTTTATTACTAACTATGGCTACACCTTC. It encodes CAWNRGGKTGTDFITNYGYTF.

The chain has TRBV4-2 and TRBJ2-6; D gene ambiguous. This CDR3 comprises 16 residues. The germline V gene has CDR1 LGHNA and CDR2 YNFKEQ. Trimming shortened V by 0 bases and J by 0 bases, and 6 bases separated the two germline ends. The CDR3 DNA sequence: TGTGCCAGCAGCCAAGATAAGGGCTCTGGGGCCAACGTCCTGACTTTC. It codes for CASSQDKGSGANVLTF.

The chain links TRBV13 to TRBJ1-5; D unclear. V was trimmed by 4 bases and J by 3 bases, leaving 10 bases between them. This CDR3 contains 14 residues. The germline gives CDR1 PRHDT, CDR2 FYEKMQ (reference sequence). The CDR3 reads CASSSTRNNQPQHF. CDR3 bases: TGTGCCAGCAGCTCAACACGAAACAATCAGCCCCAGCATTTT. The full variable domain, its missing parts supplied by reference TRBV13 and TRBJ1-5, is AAGVIQSPRHLIKEKRETATLKCYPIPRHDTVYWYQQGPGQDPQFLISFYEKMQSDKGSIPDRFSAQQFSDYHSELNMSSLELGDSALYFCASSSTRNNQPQHFGDGTRLSIL.

The chain recombines TRBV20-1 with TRBJ1-5; D gene ambiguous. This CDR3 has 11 amino acids. Germline CDR1 reads DFQATT; CDR2 reads SNEGSKA (reference sequence). The germline V and J ends were trimmed by 6 bases and 11 bases, with 14 bases remaining between them. The CDR3 nucleotides are TGCAGTGCCCCTGGCGGCACAGCCCAGCATTTT. Protein: CSAPGGTAQHF.

This clone was seen only a few times. The rearrangement uses TRBV9 and TRBJ1-1, with TRBD1 as a possible D gene (6 bases). Germline V gives CDR1 SGDLS, CDR2 YYNGEE. The V end lost 3 bases, the J end lost 1 base, and 10 bases lay between the germline ends. The CDR3 consists of 14 residues. CDR3 residues: CASSDRVENTEAFF. The CDR3 coding sequence is TGTGCCAGCAGCGACAGGGTTGAGAACACTGAAGCTTTCTTT.

This rearrangement joins TRBV7-3 to TRBJ2-1; 12 nucleotides match TRBD2. This CDR3 contains 17 residues. Germline V CDR1 and CDR2: SGHTA, FQGTGA. The V gene end was trimmed by 5 bases and the J gene end by 8 bases; junction bases not matched to a gene: 13. The CDR3 loop reads CASSPGGLAGVLHEQFF. As DNA, the CDR3 is TGTGCCAGCAGCCCCGGGGGACTAGCGGGTGTCCTCCATGAGCAGTTCTTC.

The CDR3 nucleotides are TGTGCCAGCAGCTTGAACGGGAATGTGGGCGAGCAGTACTTC. This sequence encodes CASSLNGNVGEQYF. This chain uses TRBV7-2 with TRBJ2-7; perhaps TRBD2 as D (5 bases). This CDR3 is built from 14 residues. V was clipped by 3 bases and J by 6 bases, with 15 bases between them. Germline loops: CDR1 SGHTA, CDR2 FQGNSA.

CDR3 sequence reads: CSATTSGGGETQYF. The CDR3 DNA reads TGCAGCGCAACAACTAGCGGGGGTGGAGAGACCCAGTACTTC. This chain links TRBV29-1 with TRBJ2-5; TRBD2 matches 11 bases. This CDR3 is 14 amino acids long. V shed 7 bases, J shed 4 bases, and the junction held 8 bases outside the gene matches. CDR1 and CDR2 from the germline V gene are SQVTM and ANQGSEA.

J is TRBJ1-3 and V is TRBV7-9; no clear D. Germline loops: CDR1 SEHNR, CDR2 FQNEAQ (reference sequence). The CDR3 length is 13 residues. Trimming left V 3 bases short and J 3 bases short, with 6 bases between. CDR3 coding DNA: TGTGCCAGCAGCTTGAGGGATGGAAACACCATATATTTT. Encoded protein: CASSLRDGNTIYF.

This chain links TRBV5-1 with TRBJ1-2, with 8 bases that match TRBD1. Per the germline V gene, CDR1 is SGHRS and CDR2 is YFSETQ. The length of the CDR3 is 13 residues. The V segment lost 5 bases and the J segment 9 bases; nucleotides outside the gene matches: 9. The chain's CDR3 is CASRNVDRASYTF. The CDR3 nucleotides are TGCGCCAGCAGGAATGTGGACAGGGCGAGCTACACCTTC.

This clone was detected a few times. The genes are TRBV29-1 and TRBJ1-1, with D tentatively TRBD1 (6 bases). CDR1 is SQVTM, CDR2 ANQGSEA, per germline. CDR3 length equals 12 residues. Trimming took off 6 bases at V and 7 bases at J, with 15 bases between the two ends. The DNA for the CDR3 is TGCAGCGTGTACGTACAGGGAAGTGAAGCTTTCTTT. Its protein product is CSVYVQGSEAFF.

The chain uses TRBV6-1 and TRBJ2-5; perhaps TRBD2 as D (6 bases). V dropped 3 bases and J dropped 7 bases, with 6 bases sitting between them. CDR1 MNHNS and CDR2 SASEGT come from the germline V gene. This CDR3 comprises 11 residues. CDR3 residues: CASSEGGTQYF. CDR3 nucleotide sequence: TGTGCCAGCAGTGAGGGAGGGACCCAGTACTTC.

The chain joins TRBV6-1 to TRBJ1-1; D not resolved. Germline values: CDR1 MNHNS, CDR2 SASEGT. Trimming pared 1 base from V and 5 bases from J, leaving 17 bases between. CDR3 length: 16 amino acids. The CDR3 spells CASSEVGGWVGTEAFF. CDR3 in DNA: TGTGCCAGCAGTGAAGTCGGCGGTTGGGTGGGGACTGAAGCTTTCTTT.

The V gene is TRBV4-2, the J gene TRBJ1-5; D perhaps matches TRBD1 (6 bases). The germline V gene encodes CDR1 LGHNA and CDR2 YNFKEQ. This CDR3 comprises 15 residues. V was shortened by 6 bases and J by 5 bases, with 17 bases between the two germline ends. This CDR3 is CASSPYGQPHQPQHF. DNA of the CDR3: TGTGCCAGCAGTCCTTATGGACAGCCACATCAGCCCCAGCATTTT.

The CDR3 protein is CASSVSTDTQYF. CDR3 sequence (DNA): TGTGCCAGTAGTGTTAGCACAGATACGCAGTATTTT. The chain links TRBV19 to TRBJ2-3; the D is unclear. The V gene's germline CDR1 is LNHDA and CDR2 SQIVND (reference sequence). Trimming removed 5 bases at V and 0 bases at J, with 3 bases between. This CDR3 contains 12 residues.

The genes are TRBV6-1 and TRBJ1-1; D remains ambiguous. The germline V gene encodes CDR1 MNHNS and CDR2 SASEGT. The length of the CDR3 is 15 residues. V was clipped by 2 bases and J by 4 bases, with 14 bases between them. Written as DNA, the CDR3 is TGTGCCAGCAGTGAACCCGGCAGTTCTGGCACTGAAGCTTTCTTT. Protein product: CASSEPGSSGTEAFF.

The gene calls are TRBV5-1 and TRBJ2-5; D is perhaps TRBD2 (5 bases). The V gene lost 0 bases and the J gene lost 2 bases, with 8 bases spanning the gap. This CDR3 contains 14 residues. Germline V lookup: CDR1 SGHRS, CDR2 YFSETQ. CDR3 amino acids: CASSLDRGQETQYF. DNA for the CDR3: TGCGCCAGCAGCTTGGATCGAGGGCAAGAGACCCAGTACTTC.

The chain employs TRBV19 and TRBJ1-5; D not resolved. CDR3 length equals 15 residues. Germline V gives CDR1 LNHDA, CDR2 SQIVND (reference sequence). Trimming pared 5 bases from V and 1 base from J, leaving 12 bases between. CDR3 in DNA: TGTGCCAGTAGTGTCTCCTTGGGGAGCAATCAGCCCCAGCATTTT. Its protein product is CASSVSLGSNQPQHF.